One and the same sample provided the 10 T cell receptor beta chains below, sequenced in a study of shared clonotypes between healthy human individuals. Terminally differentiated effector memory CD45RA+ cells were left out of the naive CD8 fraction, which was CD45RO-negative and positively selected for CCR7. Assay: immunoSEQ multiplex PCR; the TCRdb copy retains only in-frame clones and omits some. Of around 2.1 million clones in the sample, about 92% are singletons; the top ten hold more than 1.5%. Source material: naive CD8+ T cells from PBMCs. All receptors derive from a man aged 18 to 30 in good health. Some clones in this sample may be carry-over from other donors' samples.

CDR3 nucleotide sequence: TGTGCCAGCATCCCGGGGACAGACCACTACGAGCAGTACTTC. Protein sequence: CASIPGTDHYEQYF. V is TRBV28 and J is TRBJ2-7; 7 nucleotides match TRBD1. Germline loops: CDR1 MDHEN, CDR2 SYDVKM. CDR3 length equals 14 residues. The V gene end was trimmed by 7 bases and the J gene end by 3 bases; junction bases not matched to a gene: 9.

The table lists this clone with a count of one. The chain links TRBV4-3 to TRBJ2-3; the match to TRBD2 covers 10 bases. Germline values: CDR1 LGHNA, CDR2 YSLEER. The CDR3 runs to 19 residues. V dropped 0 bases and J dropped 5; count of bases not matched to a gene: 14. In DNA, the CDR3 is TGCGCCAGCAGCCAAGATCCTCCAGCGGGAGGGACGCGAGTAGATACGCAGTATTTT. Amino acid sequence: CASSQDPPAGGTRVDTQYF.

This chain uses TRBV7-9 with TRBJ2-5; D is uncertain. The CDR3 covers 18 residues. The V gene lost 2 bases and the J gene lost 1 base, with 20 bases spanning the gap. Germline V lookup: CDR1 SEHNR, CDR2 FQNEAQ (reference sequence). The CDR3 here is CASSLTESNSYLQETQYF. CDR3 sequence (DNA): TGTGCCAGCAGCTTAACAGAAAGTAACAGCTACCTCCAAGAGACCCAGTACTTC.

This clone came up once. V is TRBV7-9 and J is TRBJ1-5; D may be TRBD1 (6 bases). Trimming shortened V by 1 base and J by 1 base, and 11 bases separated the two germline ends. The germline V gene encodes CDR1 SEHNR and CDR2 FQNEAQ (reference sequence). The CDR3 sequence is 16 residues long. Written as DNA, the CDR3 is TGTGCCAGCAGCTTAGATGGAGGGGGAAGCAATCAGCCCCAGCATTTT. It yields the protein CASSLDGGGSNQPQHF.

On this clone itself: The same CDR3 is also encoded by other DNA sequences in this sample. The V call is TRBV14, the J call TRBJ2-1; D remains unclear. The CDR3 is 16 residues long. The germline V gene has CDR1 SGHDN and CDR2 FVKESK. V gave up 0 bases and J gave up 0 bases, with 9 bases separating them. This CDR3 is CASSQDRVSSYNEQFF. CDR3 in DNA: TGTGCCAGCAGCCAAGATAGGGTAAGCTCCTACAATGAGCAGTTCTTC.

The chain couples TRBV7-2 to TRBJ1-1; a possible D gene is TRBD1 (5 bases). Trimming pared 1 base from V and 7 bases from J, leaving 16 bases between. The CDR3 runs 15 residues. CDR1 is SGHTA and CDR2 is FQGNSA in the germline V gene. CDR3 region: CASSLGGGGLSEAFF. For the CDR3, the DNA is TGTGCCAGCAGCTTAGGGGGGGGAGGTTTGAGTGAAGCTTTCTTT.

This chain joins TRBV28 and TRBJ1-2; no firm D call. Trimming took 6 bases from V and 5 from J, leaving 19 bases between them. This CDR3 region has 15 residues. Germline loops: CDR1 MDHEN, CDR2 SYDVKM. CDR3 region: CASRTPGIPGYGYTF. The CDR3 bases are TGTGCCAGCAGAACCCCGGGAATTCCGGGGTATGGCTACACCTTC.

For the CDR3, the DNA is TGTGCCAGCAGCGTAGGGGGGGAACAAAAGAACTATGGCTACACCTTC. This codes for CASSVGGEQKNYGYTF. This chain connects TRBV9 to TRBJ1-2; a weak D match, TRBD1 (5 bases). Germline CDR1 is SGDLS and CDR2 is YYNGEE. This CDR3 is built from 16 residues. Trimming shortened V by 0 bases and J by 2 bases, and 14 bases separated the two germline ends.

DNA of the CDR3: TGTGCCAGTAGTTTTCACCAGACAGGTCCTTCAACTAATGAAAAACTGTTTTTT. Its protein is CASSFHQTGPSTNEKLFF. The chain carries TRBV19 and TRBJ1-4; tentative D call: TRBD1 (6 bases). V was trimmed by 5 bases and J by 0 bases, leaving 19 bases between them. The CDR3 length is 18 residues. CDR1 and CDR2 from the germline V gene are LNHDA and SQIVND (reference sequence).

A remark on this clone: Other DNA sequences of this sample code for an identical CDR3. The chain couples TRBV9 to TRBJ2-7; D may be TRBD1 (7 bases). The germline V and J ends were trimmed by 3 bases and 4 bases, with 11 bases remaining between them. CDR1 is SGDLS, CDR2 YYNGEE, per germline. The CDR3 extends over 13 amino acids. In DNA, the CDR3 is TGTGCCAGCAGCGCGCAGGGGGGATACGAGCAGTACTTC. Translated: CASSAQGGYEQYF.